This T cell receptor beta chain was obtained from a study of human T cells and chemical hapten exposure. Per the original data handling: Per sample, the median was 95,638 TCRs, with values from approximately 25,000 to 650,000. MiXCR, run by TCRdb on the RACE reads, gives a single entry per CDR3 protein. The V and J calls come from TCRdb's annotation, not from the publication. Here the sample spans a few hundred thousand distinct CDR3 sequences, roughly 7.4% being singletons. Study-wide results and caveats: Correlating positively with patch test score were the PT1 expanded TCR counts. Donors' alopecia may make their immune response differ from healthy people's.

Time point indicated: pre-sensitization, week 0. Treatment indicated: therapeutic diphenylcyclopropenone sensitization with weekly scalp DPC. This clonotype was counted at least ten times. The antigen is unknown. The TCR originated in a man in his late teens or twenties with alopecia areata. Some clones in this sample may be carry-over from other donors' samples. This specimen was whole blood, taken in connection with sensitization to the hapten diphenylcyclopropenone (DPC).

The CDR3 DNA sequence: TGTGCCAGCAGTTACCGGAGGGAAAGAGGCAATCAGCCCCAGCATTTT. Its protein product is CASSYRRERGNQPQHF. This chain links TRBV6-2 or TRBV6-3 with TRBJ1-5; D gene unclear. The V gene's germline CDR1 is MNHEY and CDR2 SVGEGT. The germline V and J ends were trimmed by 2 bases and 2 bases, with 13 bases remaining between them. The CDR3 loop spans 16 amino acids.